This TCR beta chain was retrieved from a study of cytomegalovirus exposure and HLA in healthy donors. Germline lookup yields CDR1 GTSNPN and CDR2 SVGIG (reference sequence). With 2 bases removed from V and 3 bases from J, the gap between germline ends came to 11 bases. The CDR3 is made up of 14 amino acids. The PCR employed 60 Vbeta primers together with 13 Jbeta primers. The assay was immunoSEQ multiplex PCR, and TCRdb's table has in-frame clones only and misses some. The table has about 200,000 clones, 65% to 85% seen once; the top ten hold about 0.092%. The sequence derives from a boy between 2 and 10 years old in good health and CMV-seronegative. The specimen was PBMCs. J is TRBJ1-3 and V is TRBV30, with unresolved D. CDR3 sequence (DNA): TGTGCCTGGAGTAAGGACTTAGGTGGAAACACCATATATTTT. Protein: CAWSKDLGGNTIYF.